Each of the 18 T cell receptor beta chains below was sequenced from the same sample in a study of shared clonotypes between healthy human individuals. CD8 cells regarded as naive lacked CD45RO, were positively chosen for CCR7, and omitted terminally differentiated effector memory CD45RA+ cells. This table comes from immunoSEQ multiplex PCR, and its TCRdb copy is limited to in-frame clones, with some not included. The sample lists hundreds of thousands of clones, roughly 96% occurring once. Sequencing input: naive CD8+ T cells sorted from blood. The receptors come from a woman in her twenties or thirties in good health.

The chain combines TRBV27 with TRBJ2-2; D gene unclear. V was shortened by 2 bases and J by 0 bases, with 13 bases between the two germline ends. The CDR3 consists of 17 residues. In germline, CDR1 is MNHEY, CDR2 SMNVEV (reference sequence). CDR3 nucleotides: TGTGCCAGCAGTTTAAATTTTGACGTAGCGAACACCGGGGAGCTGTTTTTT. Protein product: CASSLNFDVANTGELFF.

The chain is built from TRBV4-1 and TRBJ2-7, with a tentative D call TRBD1 (6 bases). The CDR3 runs 18 residues. Trimming shortened V by 0 bases and J by 0 bases, and 18 bases separated the two germline ends. Germline loops: CDR1 MGHRA, CDR2 YSYEKL. The DNA for the CDR3 is TGCGCCAGCAGCCAAGACCCGGGACATACGATTGGCTCCTACGAGCAGTACTTC. The encoded protein is CASSQDPGHTIGSYEQYF.

The chain is built from TRBV27 and TRBJ2-5; TRBD2 might be the D (6 bases). The CDR3 consists of 13 residues. Looked up from germline, CDR1 is MNHEY and CDR2 is SMNVEV (reference sequence). Trimming stripped 5 bases from V and 4 bases from J, with 11 bases between. CDR3 nucleotide sequence: TGTGCCAGCAGTCCGCTGGGGGGAGAGACCCAGTACTTC. This encodes CASSPLGGETQYF.

This clone came up once. The V and J genes are TRBV5-6 and TRBJ2-1, with D hard to call. The CDR3 spans 13 residues. Germline V gene data show CDR1 as SGHDT and CDR2 as YYEEEE. With 0 bases removed from V and 7 bases from J, the gap between germline ends came to 8 bases. Written as DNA, the CDR3 is TGTGCCAGCAGCTTGGCCTTTCGGAATGAGCAGTTCTTC. Its translation: CASSLAFRNEQFF.

The chain joins TRBV4-2 to TRBJ2-1; D is unclear. Germline V gene lookup returns CDR1 LGHNA and CDR2 YNFKEQ. V was clipped by 4 bases and J by 3 bases, with 7 bases between them. The CDR3 covers 13 residues. The CDR3 spells CASSPGGYNEQFF. CDR3 in DNA: TGTGCCAGCAGCCCGGGCGGCTACAATGAGCAGTTCTTC.

The chain is built from TRBV6-1 and TRBJ2-7, with 8 bases fitting TRBD1. The germline CDR1 and CDR2 sequences are MNHNS and SASEGT. This CDR3 contains 17 residues. V lost 4 bases, J lost 4 bases, and 15 bases stayed unmatched. The CDR3 sequence is CASSGYRGWLADYEQYF. The DNA for the CDR3 is TGTGCCAGCAGTGGCTACAGGGGGTGGCTAGCTGATTACGAGCAGTACTTC.

The chain combines TRBV5-6 with TRBJ1-2; D may be TRBD1 (5 bases). V gave up 6 bases and J gave up 5 bases, with 17 bases separating them. Germline CDR1 and CDR2: SGHDT and YYEEEE. The CDR3 consists of 14 residues. CDR3 in amino acids: CASKGWGEAYGYTF. The DNA for the CDR3 is TGTGCCAGCAAAGGTTGGGGGGAAGCTTATGGCTACACCTTC.

The chain joins TRBV27 to TRBJ2-7; D unclear. Looked up from germline, CDR1 is MNHEY and CDR2 is SMNVEV (reference sequence). Trimming took 4 bases from V and 1 from J, leaving 17 bases between them. The CDR3 loop spans 16 amino acids. CDR3 in amino acids: CASSWAPTDNSYEQYF. The CDR3, as DNA: TGTGCCAGCAGTTGGGCCCCGACCGATAATTCCTACGAGCAGTACTTC.

The J gene is TRBJ1-1, the V gene TRBV9, with D possibly being TRBD1 (6 bases). Between the trimmed V and J ends, which lost 4 bases and 10 bases, there was a span of 20 bases. The CDR3 has 14 amino acids. Looked up from germline, CDR1 is SGDLS and CDR2 is YYNGEE. The CDR3 sequence is CASSHGTPTARAFF. In DNA, the CDR3 is TGTGCCAGCAGCCACGGGACACCCACCGCGAGAGCTTTCTTT.

This clone appeared once. The chain links TRBV29-1 to TRBJ2-1, with 8 bases fitting TRBD2. V was pared by 4 bases and J by 3 bases, with 5 bases of the junction left unmatched. The CDR3 runs to 14 residues. Looked up from germline, CDR1 is SQVTM and CDR2 is ANQGSEA. CDR3 nucleotide sequence: TGCAGCGTTGGTCTCGGGACTAGCTACAATGAGCAGTTCTTC. Its protein is CSVGLGTSYNEQFF.

Details on this clone: The same CDR3 also results from other DNA sequences found in this sample. The chain links TRBV9 to TRBJ1-1; unclear D gene. Trimming pared 2 bases from V and 3 bases from J, leaving 5 bases between. The germline V gene has CDR1 SGDLS and CDR2 YYNGEE. The CDR3 consists of 12 residues. This CDR3 reads CASSVGDTEAFF. The CDR3 nucleotides are TGTGCCAGCAGCGTGGGAGACACTGAAGCTTTCTTT.

This chain uses TRBV7-6 with TRBJ2-5; 13 bases agree with TRBD2. V was clipped by 5 bases and J by 4 bases; unmatched bases: 13. CDR1 SGHVS and CDR2 FNYEAQ come from the germline V gene. The CDR3 sequence is 18 residues long. CDR3 coding DNA: TGTGCCAGCAGCGCACCGGGAGGACTAGCGGGAGTCCCAGAGACCCAGTACTTC. Translation: CASSAPGGLAGVPETQYF.

The chain couples TRBV4-1 to TRBJ2-1, with TRBD2 matching 10 bases. V shed 2 bases, J shed 4 bases, and the junction held 8 bases outside the gene matches. The V gene's germline CDR1 is MGHRA and CDR2 YSYEKL. The CDR3 covers 17 residues. CDR3 residues: CASSQTTGTSVYNEQFF. The CDR3 DNA is TGCGCCAGCAGCCAAACAACCGGGACTAGCGTTTACAATGAGCAGTTCTTC.

This chain uses TRBV4-1 with TRBJ1-2; D might be TRBD1 (5 bases). The CDR3 is 16 amino acids. The V end lost 0 bases, the J end lost 6 bases, and 17 bases lay between the germline ends. The germline gives CDR1 MGHRA, CDR2 YSYEKL. The DNA for the CDR3 is TGCGCCAGCAGCCAAGATCCGGGACTACGGAGCGATGGCTACACCTTC. Amino acid sequence: CASSQDPGLRSDGYTF.

The rearrangement links TRBV19 to TRBJ1-1; D call uncertain. The V gene's germline CDR1 is LNHDA and CDR2 SQIVND (reference sequence). The CDR3 is made up of 13 amino acids. V shed 5 bases and J shed 4 bases, with 11 bases lying between them. This chain's CDR3 is CASSLTDTTEAFF. The CDR3 coding sequence is TGTGCCAGTAGTCTAACAGACACCACTGAAGCTTTCTTT.

The V and J genes are TRBV23-1 and TRBJ2-3; D perhaps matches TRBD2 (5 bases). TRBV23-1 is known as an ORF, though its function is uncertain. Trimming cost V 0 bases and J 6 bases, with 10 bases left between them. The CDR3 totals 14 residues. CDR3 loop: CASSQSTSSDTQYF. CDR3 coding DNA: TGCGCCAGCAGTCAATCCACTAGTTCGGATACGCAGTATTTT.

This clone is a singleton in its sample. The chain joins TRBV6-5 to TRBJ1-1; the D is unclear. Germline CDR1 is MNHEY and CDR2 is SVGAGI. V was cut by 5 bases and J by 1 base, with 5 bases left in between. The CDR3 totals 12 residues. The CDR3 nucleotides read TGTGCCAGCAGTCAATCGAACACTGAAGCTTTCTTT. Protein sequence: CASSQSNTEAFF.

This clone was recorded only once. The chain links TRBV5-4 to TRBJ2-7; 14 nucleotides match TRBD2. Trimming took 4 bases from V and 2 from J; bases not matched to a gene: 11. Germline V lookup: CDR1 SGHNT, CDR2 YYREEE (reference sequence). The CDR3 loop spans 18 amino acids. In DNA, the CDR3 is TGTGCCAGCAGCAACGGACTAGCGGGAGGCTTTTTAACCTACGAGCAGTACTTC. It is translated as CASSNGLAGGFLTYEQYF.